This T cell receptor (beta chain) was found in a study of T cell responses to AZD1222 COVID-19 vaccine. At the level of the study: Pooling of second doses given at about 4 or about 12 weeks was done.

Study-wide results and caveats: Compared with day 0, the breadth and depth of the Spike-specific TCR repertoire rose significantly after two doses of AZD1222. Seropositive status at baseline applied to only a handful of AZD1222 recipients. Within unmutated variant regions lay the reported targets of nearly half of spike-specific TCRs.

The CDR3 has 18 amino acids. With respect to this clone: The antigen is undetermined.

Libraries were prepared by immunoSEQ multiplex PCR; TCRdb keeps only in-frame clonotypes and omits some of them. The sample lists around 190,000 clones, around 92% occurring once. This TCR was recovered from an adult in good health. The input for sequencing was peripheral blood, taken on day 0 of AZD1222 vaccination. The rearrangement joins TRBV7-5 to TRBJ1-1; no DNA check was done on the table's D call, TRBD1. TRBV7-5 is annotated as a pseudogene. CDR3 amino acids: CVRSLAHGVRDMNTEAFF. DNA for the CDR3: TGTGTCAGAAGCTTAGCGCATGGGGTCAGGGACATGAACACTGAAGCTTTCTTT.